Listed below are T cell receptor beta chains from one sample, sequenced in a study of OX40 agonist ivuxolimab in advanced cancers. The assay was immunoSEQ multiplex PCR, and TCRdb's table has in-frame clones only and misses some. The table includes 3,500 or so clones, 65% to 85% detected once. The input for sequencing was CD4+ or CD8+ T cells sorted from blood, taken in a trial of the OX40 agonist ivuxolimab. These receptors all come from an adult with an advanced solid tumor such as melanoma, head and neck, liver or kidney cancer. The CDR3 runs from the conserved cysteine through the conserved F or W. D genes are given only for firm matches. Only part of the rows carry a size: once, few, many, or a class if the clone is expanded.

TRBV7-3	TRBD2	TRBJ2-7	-	CASSFFGGGSYEQYF	TGTGCCAGCAGCTTTTTTGGGGGAGGGTCCTACGAGCAGTACTTC
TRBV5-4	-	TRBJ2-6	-	CASSSKRGAPQVGANVLTF	TGTGCCAGCAGCTCTAAGCGAGGGGCCCCTCAAGTCGGGGCCAACGTCCTGACTTTC
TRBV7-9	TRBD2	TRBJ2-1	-	CASSEGLAGVGPYNEQFF	TGTGCCAGCAGCGAAGGACTAGCGGGAGTTGGCCCCTACAATGAGCAGTTCTTC
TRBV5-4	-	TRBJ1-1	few	CASSLGTLYEAFF	TGTGCCAGCAGCTTGGGTACCCTATATGAAGCTTTCTTT
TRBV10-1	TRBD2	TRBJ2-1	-	CASSERTSGYNDGQFF	TGCGCCAGCAGTGAGCGGACTAGCGGGTACAATGATGGGCAGTTCTTC
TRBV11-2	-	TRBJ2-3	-	CASSLSWSTDTQYF	TGTGCCAGCAGCCTTTCGTGGAGCACAGATACGCAGTATTTT
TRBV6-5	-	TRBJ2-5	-	CASSSGARREETQYF	TGTGCCAGCAGTTCTGGAGCGAGGAGGGAAGAGACCCAGTACTTC
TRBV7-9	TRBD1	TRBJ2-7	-	CASSFFRDRAYEQYF	TGTGCCAGCAGCTTTTTCCGGGACAGGGCTTACGAGCAGTACTTC
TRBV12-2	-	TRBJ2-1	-	CASRFDRAGVPINHEQFF	TGTGCAAGTCGCTTTGATCGAGCGGGAGTTCCAATTAACCATGAGCAGTTCTTC
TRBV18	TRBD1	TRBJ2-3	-	CASSPPDRVRGKDTQYF	TGTGCCAGCTCACCACCGGATCGGGTCAGGGGGAAAGATACGCAGTATTTT
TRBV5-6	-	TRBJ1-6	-	CASSLGPGYNSPLHF	TGTGCCAGCAGCTTAGGACCCGGCTATAATTCACCCCTCCACTTT
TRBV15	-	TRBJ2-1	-	CATSGLNEQFF	TGTGCCACCAGCGGACTCAATGAGCAGTTCTTC
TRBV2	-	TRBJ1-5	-	CASSEGPRDQPQHF	TGTGCCAGCAGTGAGGGACCGAGGGATCAGCCCCAGCATTTT
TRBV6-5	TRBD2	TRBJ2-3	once	CASSYRAGGITDTQYF	TGTGCCAGCAGTTACCGTGCGGGGGGTATCACAGATACGCAGTATTTT
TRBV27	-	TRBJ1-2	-	CASSLYGYTF	TGTGCCAGCAGTTTATATGGCTACACCTTC
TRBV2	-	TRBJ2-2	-	CASRGNTGELFF	TGTGCCAGCAGGGGGAACACCGGGGAGCTGTTTTTT
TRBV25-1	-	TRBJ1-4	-	CASSGWGDPGEKLFF	TGTGCCAGCAGTGGGTGGGGCGATCCCGGCGAAAAACTGTTTTTT
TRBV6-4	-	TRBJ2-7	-	CASSEQETYEQYF	TGTGCCAGCAGTGAGCAGGAAACTTACGAGCAGTACTTC
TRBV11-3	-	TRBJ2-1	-	CASSLEPGNEQFF	TGTGCCAGCAGCTTGGAACCGGGGAATGAGCAGTTCTTC
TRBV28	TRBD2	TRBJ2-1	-	CASSLTGGPYNEQFF	TGTGCCAGCAGTTTAACGGGAGGGCCCTACAATGAGCAGTTCTTC
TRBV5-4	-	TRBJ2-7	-	CASSLDSEQYF	TGTGCCAGCAGCTTGGATTCTGAGCAGTACTTC
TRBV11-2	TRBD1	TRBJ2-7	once	CASSAGPGQGYEQYF	TGTGCCAGCAGCGCTGGCCCGGGACAGGGCTACGAGCAGTACTTC
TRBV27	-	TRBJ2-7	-	CASSLAAGTYEQYF	TGTGCCAGCAGTTTAGCGGCGGGAACCTACGAGCAGTACTTC
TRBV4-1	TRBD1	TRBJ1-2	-	CASSQTSDRAVGYTF	TGCGCCAGCAGCCAAACCTCTGACAGGGCGGTTGGCTACACCTTC
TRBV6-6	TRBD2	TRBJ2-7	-	CASSPPGGYEQYF	TGTGCCAGCAGTCCCCCCGGGGGGTACGAGCAGTACTTC
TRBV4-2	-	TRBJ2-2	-	CASSGTLGDTGELFF	TGTGCCAGCAGCGGCACACTAGGCGACACCGGGGAGCTGTTTTTT
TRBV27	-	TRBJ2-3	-	CASSYTRTDTQYF	TGTGCCAGCAGTTATACCCGCACAGATACGCAGTATTTT
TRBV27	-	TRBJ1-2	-	CASTGEGFFNYGYTF	TGTGCCAGCACGGGGGAAGGATTCTTTAACTATGGCTACACCTTC
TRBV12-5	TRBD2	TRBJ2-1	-	CASAVSGITYNEQFF	TGTGCTAGTGCCGTCAGCGGGATTACCTACAATGAGCAGTTCTTC
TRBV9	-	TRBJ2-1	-	CASSVQDRPSDNEQFF	TGTGCCAGCAGCGTTCAAGACCGGCCCTCCGACAATGAGCAGTTCTTC
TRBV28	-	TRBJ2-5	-	CASSLGGDRGTQYF	TGTGCCAGCAGTTTGGGTGGCGACCGGGGGACCCAGTACTTC
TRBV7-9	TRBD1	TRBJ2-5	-	CASSSGTAYQETQYF	TGTGCCAGCAGCTCCGGGACAGCGTACCAAGAGACCCAGTACTTC
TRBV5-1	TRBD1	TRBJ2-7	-	CASSYRGGEQYF	TGCGCCAGCAGCTACAGGGGCGGCGAGCAGTACTTC
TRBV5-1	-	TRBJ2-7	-	CASSLAQSSYEQYF	TGCGCCAGCAGCTTGGCCCAGAGCTCCTACGAGCAGTACTTC
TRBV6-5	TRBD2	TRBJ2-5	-	CASSRTSQETQYF	TGTGCCAGCAGCCGGACTAGCCAAGAGACCCAGTACTTC
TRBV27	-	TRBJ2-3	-	CASSLRGVTDTQYF	TGTGCCAGCAGTTTACGAGGTGTCACAGATACGCAGTATTTT
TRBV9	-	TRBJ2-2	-	CASSAPGAAAGELFF	TGTGCCAGCAGCGCACCCGGTGCGGCCGCCGGGGAGCTGTTTTTT
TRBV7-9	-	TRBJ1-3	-	CASSGQGARNTIYF	TGTGCCAGCAGCGGGCAGGGAGCGAGAAACACCATATATTTT
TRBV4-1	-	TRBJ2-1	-	CASSLAWDEQFF	TGCGCCAGCAGCCTTGCGTGGGATGAGCAGTTCTTC
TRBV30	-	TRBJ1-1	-	CAWSRGTEAFF	TGTGCCTGGAGTCGGGGGACTGAAGCTTTCTTT
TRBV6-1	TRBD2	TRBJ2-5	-	CASSEGAGRAWETQYF	TGTGCCAGCAGTGAAGGGGCCGGGAGGGCCTGGGAGACCCAGTACTTC
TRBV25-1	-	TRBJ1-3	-	CASSPSGNTIYF	TGTGCCAGCAGCCCCTCTGGAAACACCATATATTTT
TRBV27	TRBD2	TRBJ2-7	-	CASSLRLAGGLLYEQYF	TGTGCCAGCAGTCTCCGACTAGCGGGAGGGCTACTTTACGAGCAGTACTTC
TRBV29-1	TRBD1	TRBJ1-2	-	CSVERRDRGLIYGYTF	TGCAGCGTTGAAAGGCGGGACAGGGGACTAATCTATGGCTACACCTTC
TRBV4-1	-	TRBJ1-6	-	CASSQKPGTSPNSPLHF	TGCGCCAGCAGCCAGAAGCCAGGGACAAGTCCTAATTCACCCCTCCACTTT
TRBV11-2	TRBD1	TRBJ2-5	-	CASSPETGSSKETQYF	TGTGCCAGCAGCCCTGAGACAGGGTCTTCAAAAGAGACCCAGTACTTC
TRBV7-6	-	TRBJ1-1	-	CASSYNWDTEAFF	TGTGCCAGCAGCTATAACTGGGACACTGAAGCTTTCTTT
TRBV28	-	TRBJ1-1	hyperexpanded	CASSLGEITEAFF	TGTGCCAGCAGTCTCGGGGAGATCACTGAAGCTTTCTTT
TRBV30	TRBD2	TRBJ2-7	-	CAGKTSGDYEQYF	TGTGCCGGAAAGACTAGCGGGGACTACGAGCAGTACTTC
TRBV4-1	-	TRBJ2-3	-	CASSLGTLPTDTQYF	TGCGCCAGCAGCCTGGGGACTCTCCCAACAGATACGCAGTATTTT
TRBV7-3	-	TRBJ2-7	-	CASSLWGGSGYEQYF	TGTGCCAGCAGCTTATGGGGAGGTTCTGGCTACGAGCAGTACTTC
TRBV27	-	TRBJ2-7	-	CASSLSSGHIRYEQYF	TGTGCCAGCAGTTTATCGTCAGGACACATTCGCTACGAGCAGTACTTC
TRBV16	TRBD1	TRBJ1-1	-	CASSQRQGANTEAFF	TGTGCCAGCAGCCAAAGACAGGGGGCGAACACTGAAGCTTTCTTT
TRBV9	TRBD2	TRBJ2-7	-	CASSEGGGRGTYEQYF	TGTGCCAGCAGCGAGGGAGGAGGGAGGGGCACCTACGAGCAGTACTTC
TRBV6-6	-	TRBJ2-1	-	CASSYSARIEQFF	TGTGCCAGCAGTTACTCTGCGCGGATTGAGCAGTTCTTC
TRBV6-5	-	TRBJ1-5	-	CASSYSMRQPQHF	TGTGCCAGCAGTTACTCGATGAGGCAGCCCCAGCATTTT
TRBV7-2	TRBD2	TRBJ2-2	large	CASSYSLAGVAGELFF	TGTGCCAGCAGCTACTCCCTAGCGGGAGTGGCCGGGGAGCTGTTTTTT
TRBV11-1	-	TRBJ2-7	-	CASSLEPGYEQYF	TGTGCCAGCAGCTTAGAGCCCGGGTACGAGCAGTACTTC